The sequence of this T cell receptor (beta chain) was determined in a study of T-cell reconstitution after alpha-beta-depleted transplantation in children (dated by TCRdb to about 2016). Regarding the research as a whole: The study quantitatively tracked T-cell immune reconstitution after TCRalphabeta/CD19-depleted allogeneic hematopoietic cell transplantation in children using TCR repertoire profiling.

Library preparation used PCR. The listed sequencing device is Illumina HiSeq 2500. TCR library preparation used molecular barcoding, with unique molecular identifiers applied to normalize quantification of the TCRbeta repertoire. Through fastp at Q25 and MiXCR, TCRdb rebuilt clones from the public reads, retaining in-frame beta chains. One record per CDR3 amino acid sequence lists the most common genes and DNA. The sample includes 420,000 or so distinct CDR3 sequences, with approximately 10% observed a single time. The ten largest clones take up 5% to 6.5% of the sample. CDR3 length: 16 amino acids, cysteine to phenylalanine. Here the CDR3 DNA is all that survives: 48 bases in frame from base 1. The germline V and J ends show losses of 5 bases and 4 bases respectively, and no gene match explains 11 bases of the junction. The CDR1 and CDR2 encoded by the germline V gene are SGHNT and YENEEA. A note on this clonotype: The clone's antigen remains unknown. No base quality values were provided; no much bigger clone lies one nucleotide off.

The specimen comprised PBMCs from the stem cell graft donor, sampled from the stem cell graft. The V and J genes are TRBV11-3 and TRBJ2-3, and TRBD1 aligns with 8 junction nucleotides. The clonotype originates from a human donor who donated a stem cell graft to a child with acute myeloid leukemia. The DNA reads as follows: TGTGCCAGCAGCCACCGGACAGGGAAAGGGGCAGATACGCAGTATTTT. This is translated as CASSHRTGKGADTQYF.